This TCR beta chain was recovered during a study of T cell clones after liver transplantation. Study-level findings and limits: Low donor cell numbers restricted donor-reactive repertoire measurement in two subjects. Migration into the graft, not deletion, may explain lost graft donor-reactive T cells.

Details on this clone: Its antigen is currently unknown.

Germline V gene lookup returns CDR1 SGHTA and CDR2 FQGTGA. This CDR3 is 19 amino acids long. With V trimmed by 0 bases and J by 7 bases, 10 bases remained unmatched. Method: immunoSEQ multiplex PCR; TCRdb's copy keeps in-frame clones and lacks some. In the table there are 85,000 to 130,000 clones, around 83% of which are singletons. The sequence came from a human donor who received a liver transplant. The chain combines TRBV7-3 with TRBJ2-1, with 15 bases identical to TRBD2. Sequenced here: CD4+ T cells from blood, sampled before liver transplant. The CDR3 sequence: CASSLTGLAGGSGMNEQFF. The CDR3 region has the DNA TGTGCCAGCAGCTTAACGGGACTAGCGGGGGGAAGCGGAATGAATGAGCAGTTCTTC.